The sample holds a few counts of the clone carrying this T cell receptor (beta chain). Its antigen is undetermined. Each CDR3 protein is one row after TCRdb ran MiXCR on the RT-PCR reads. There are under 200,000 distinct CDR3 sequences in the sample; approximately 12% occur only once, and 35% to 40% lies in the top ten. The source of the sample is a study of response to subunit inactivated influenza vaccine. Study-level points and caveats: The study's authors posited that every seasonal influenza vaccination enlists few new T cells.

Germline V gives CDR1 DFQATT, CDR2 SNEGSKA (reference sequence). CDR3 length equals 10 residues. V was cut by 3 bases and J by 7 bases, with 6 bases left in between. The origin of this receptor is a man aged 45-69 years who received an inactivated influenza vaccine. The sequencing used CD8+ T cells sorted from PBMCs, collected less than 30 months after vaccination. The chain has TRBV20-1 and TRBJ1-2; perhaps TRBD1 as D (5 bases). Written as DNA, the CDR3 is TGCAGTGCTAGGGGGGTTGGCTACACCTTC. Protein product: CSARGVGYTF.